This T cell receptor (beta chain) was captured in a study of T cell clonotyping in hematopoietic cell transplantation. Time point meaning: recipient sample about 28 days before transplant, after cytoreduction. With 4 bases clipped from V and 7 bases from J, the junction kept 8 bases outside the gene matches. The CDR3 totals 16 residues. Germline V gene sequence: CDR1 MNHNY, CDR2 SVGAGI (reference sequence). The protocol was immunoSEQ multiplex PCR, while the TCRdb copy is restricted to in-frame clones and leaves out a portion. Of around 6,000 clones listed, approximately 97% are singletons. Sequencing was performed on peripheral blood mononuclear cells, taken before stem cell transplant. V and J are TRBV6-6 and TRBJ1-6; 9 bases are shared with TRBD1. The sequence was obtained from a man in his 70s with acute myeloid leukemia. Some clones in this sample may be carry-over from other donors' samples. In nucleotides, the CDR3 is TGTGCCAGCAGTTCCTTTACAGGGGGCGGAAATTCACCCCTCCACTTT. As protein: CASSSFTGGGNSPLHF.